This TCR beta chain is drawn from a study of T cell changes during pregnancy in multiple sclerosis (dated by TCRdb to 2018 to 2020). Looking at the study overall: The study examined how the T cell repertoire changed over the course of pregnancy in women with multiple sclerosis.

The CDR3 has 14 amino acids, counting the end cysteine and phenylalanine. Only the CDR3 DNA is retained, 42 bases long and in frame from the first base. The germline V gene encodes CDR1 LGHNA and CDR2 YSLEER. Between the V and J ends, shortened by 0 bases and 7 bases respectively, the junction contains 12 bases. This clone was seen more than once but under ten times. Its antigen is still unknown. Base-call qualities are not available, and no considerably larger clone is one nucleotide away. Library preparation was by the immunoSEQ multiplex PCR assay. TCRdb's version of the immuneACCESS table is confined to in-frame rearrangements and falls short of the full clone set. An unresolved V gene accounts for under half of the shortfall where checked; the remainder is of unknown origin. This sample is represented by nearly 110,000 clones; about 90% of them were singletons. Together, the top ten hold 1.5% to 2% of the sample.

The rearranged chain carries TRBV4-3 and TRBJ1-2, with the D gene too uncertain to name. This clonotype was sampled from a female donor with multiple sclerosis, enrolled in a pregnancy study. The starting material was peripheral blood, obtained before pregnancy. CDR3 loop: CASSQEAQLPGYTF. The sequenced DNA is TGCGCCAGCAGCCAAGAGGCACAGTTGCCTGGCTACACCTTC.